This T cell receptor beta chain was captured by sequencing in a study of prognosis after radiotherapy for stage I lung cancer. Background on the study: Newly diagnosed primary stage I lung tumors were found in over eleven patients, while oligometastatic NSCLC after surgical resection of the primary tumor was found in four or five.

It was by two-round multiplex PCR that TCR beta CDR3 was amplified from genomic DNA. Primers (each specific to one TRBV or TRBJ gene) were used in first-round PCR. One entry per CDR3 protein, called by TCRdb with MiXCR from the multiplex PCR reads. The table has 20,000 to 30,000 distinct CDR3 sequences, 30% seen once. This clonotype was observed many times. Trimming took off 7 bases at V and 2 bases at J, with 15 bases between the two ends. Germline V CDR1 and CDR2: MDHEN, SYDVKM. The CDR3 has 15 amino acids. The TCR was taken from a donor at least 50 years old with non-small cell lung cancer. The V and J genes are TRBV28 and TRBJ1-5; D is possibly TRBD1 (5 bases). The sequences come from PBMCs, collected before or after stereotactic body radiation therapy (not recorded which). The CDR3 coding sequence is TGTGCCAGCACCTTTGGGGGGTTCGGCAATCAGCCCCAGCATTTT. As protein: CASTFGGFGNQPQHF.